The 28 T cell receptor beta chains below come from one sample, sequenced in a study of CD8 T cells in ankylosing spondylitis. Study-wide findings and caveats: Apparently characteristic of ankylosing spondylitis blood was a TCR beta motif (fewer than ten highly homologous variants).

The antigens of these receptors remain unknown. TCRdb passed the 5' RACE reads through MiXCR, listing each CDR3 protein once. The table lists 200,000 to 250,000 distinct CDR3 sequences, about 7.3% of them singletons. Material: blood, either unsorted or a sorted T cell fraction (not recorded which). The receptors were gathered from a male donor with ankylosing spondylitis.

On this clonotype itself: A much larger clone lies a single base off, so this may be a read error. The genes are TRBV7-9 and TRBJ2-2, with D perhaps TRBD1 (5 bases). CDR3 length equals 15 residues. Germline CDR1 and CDR2: SEHNR and FQNEAQ (reference sequence). CDR3 sequence: CTSSLATRATGELFF. CDR3 sequence (DNA): TGTACCAGCAGCTTAGCTACCAGGGCCACCGGGGAGCTGTTTTTT.

On this clonotype itself: A junction end diverges from the germline sequence, so it may reflect a read error. The V gene is TRBV23-1, the J gene TRBJ1-1; the D gene is possibly TRBD1 (5 bases). TRBV23-1 is placed among ORFs of uncertain function. The CDR3 contains 18 residues. The CDR3 sequence is CASSQSGEIKGGNTESFF. CDR3 in DNA: TGCGCCAGCAGTCAATCAGGGGAGATAAAGGGAGGGAACACTGAATCTTTCTTT.

This clonotype was seen repeatedly, ten times or more. The chain links TRBV4-1 to TRBJ2-7; D may be TRBD2 (5 bases). This CDR3 has 15 amino acids. Trimming left V 2 bases short and J 6 bases short, with 17 bases between. The V gene's germline CDR1 is MGHRA and CDR2 YSYEKL. This chain's CDR3 is CASSQFSDYGVEQYF. DNA for the CDR3: TGCGCCAGCAGCCAATTTTCCGACTACGGGGTCGAGCAGTACTTC.

This clonotype was detected many times. V usage is TRBV9 and J usage is TRBJ2-1, with D maybe TRBD2 (7 bases). Trimming pared 0 bases from V and 0 bases from J, leaving 19 bases between. Per germline, CDR1 SGDLS and CDR2 YYNGEE. The CDR3 spans 19 residues. The CDR3 DNA sequence: TGTGCCAGCAGCGTAGTGTCGGGGGGCCCTCTAAGCTCCTACAATGAGCAGTTCTTC. As protein: CASSVVSGGPLSSYNEQFF.

This clonotype was counted many times. The J gene is TRBJ1-1, the V gene TRBV28; the D is unclear. V was cut by 7 bases and J by 1 base, with 10 bases left in between. From germline, CDR1 is MDHEN and CDR2 SYDVKM. This CDR3 region has 13 residues. The CDR3 DNA reads TGTGCCAGCACCCCCACATGGAACACTGAAGCTTTCTTT. Translation gives CASTPTWNTEAFF.

This clonotype was seen ten or more times. The CDR3 is CASSQGRADSGNTIYF. In DNA, the CDR3 is TGCGCCAGCAGCCAAGGACGTGCCGACTCTGGAAACACCATATATTTT. The chain joins TRBV4-3 to TRBJ1-3; no firm D call. V shed 1 base and J shed 0 bases, with 10 bases lying between them. Germline V gives CDR1 LGHNA, CDR2 YSLEER. This CDR3 region has 16 residues.

This clonotype was seen ten or more times. CDR3 residues: CASRQGVEQYF. CDR3 sequence (DNA): TGTGCCAGCAGACAGGGTGTCGAGCAGTACTTC. The chain joins TRBV6-2 or TRBV6-3 to TRBJ2-7; a weak D match, TRBD1 (6 bases). The germline V gene has CDR1 MNHEY and CDR2 SVGEGT. The CDR3 covers 11 residues. V was cut by 6 bases and J by 6 bases, with 9 bases left in between.

This clonotype has a single count. The chain carries TRBV7-9 and TRBJ2-7; perhaps TRBD1 as D (5 bases). From germline, CDR1 is SEHNR and CDR2 FQNEAQ (reference sequence). Trimming removed 7 bases from V and 1 base from J, with 11 bases in between. CDR3 length: 13 residues. CDR3 sequence: CASIGDRSYEQYF. CDR3 in DNA: TGTGCCAGCATCGGAGACAGATCCTACGAGCAGTACTTC.

This clonotype was counted at least ten times. As DNA, the CDR3 is TGTGCCAGCAGCTTGAGCTTAGAGTTCTCCTACGAGCAGTACTTC. This encodes CASSLSLEFSYEQYF. V gene TRBV5-6 combines with J gene TRBJ2-7; D is unclear. This CDR3 is 15 amino acids long. Germline-derived CDR1 and CDR2 are SGHDT and YYEEEE. Trimming pared 1 base from V and 0 bases from J, leaving 11 bases between.

The chain employs TRBV21-1 and TRBJ2-7; TRBD1 is taken as the D call from the table, unchecked against the DNA. TRBV21-1 is labeled a pseudogene. This CDR3 is built from 15 residues. The chain's CDR3 is CASSTLDRRTYEQYF. The CDR3 region has the DNA TGTGCCAGCAGCACGCTGGACAGGCGAACCTACGAGCAGTACTTC.

This clonotype was counted at least ten times. The chain uses TRBV27 and TRBJ1-4; 8 nucleotides agree with TRBD1. V gave up 8 bases and J gave up 5 bases; unmatched junction bases: 7. The CDR3 covers 14 residues. Per germline, CDR1 MNHEY and CDR2 SMNVEV (reference sequence). Here the CDR3 DNA reads TGTGCCAGCGGGTGGACAGGGAGAAATGAAAAACTGTTTTTT. This encodes CASGWTGRNEKLFF.

This clonotype was picked up many times. V gene TRBV6-2 or TRBV6-3 combines with J gene TRBJ2-1, with D possibly being TRBD1 (5 bases). Germline V gene sequence: CDR1 MNHEY, CDR2 SVGEGT. The V end lost 5 bases, the J end lost 6 bases, and 14 bases lay between the germline ends. The CDR3 consists of 14 residues. CDR3 sequence: CASSAPGRVNEQFF. Written as DNA, the CDR3 is TGTGCCAGCAGTGCCCCTGGCAGGGTCAATGAGCAGTTCTTC.

This clonotype was found a few times. The chain joins TRBV27 to TRBJ2-1; D gene unclear. The germline V and J ends were trimmed by 6 bases and 3 bases, with 12 bases remaining between them. The CDR3 is 14 residues long. CDR1 and CDR2 (germline): MNHEY, SMNVEV (reference sequence). The CDR3 nucleotides read TGTGCCAGCAGCCCCCTGTCGAGCTACAATGAGCAGTTCTTC. Its protein is CASSPLSSYNEQFF.

V is TRBV14 and J is TRBJ2-3, with D possibly being TRBD1 (11 bases). Per the germline V gene, CDR1 is SGHDN and CDR2 is FVKESK. Between the trimmed V and J ends, which lost 6 bases and 2 bases, there was a span of 27 bases. The CDR3 totals 19 residues. CDR3 sequence reads: CASSRPGQGGLASTDTQYF. DNA of the CDR3: TGTGCCAGCAGTCGACCGGGACAGGGGGGACTAGCGTCCACAGATACGCAGTATTTT.

The chain joins TRBV20-1 to TRBJ2-1, with 9 nucleotides matching TRBD2. The CDR3 has 17 amino acids. With V trimmed by 2 bases and J by 6 bases, 14 bases remained unmatched. CDR1 and CDR2 (germline): DFQATT, SNEGSKA (reference sequence). The CDR3: CSARSPGGSGRSNEQFF. CDR3 bases: TGCAGTGCTAGATCCCCTGGTGGTAGCGGGAGAAGCAATGAGCAGTTCTTC.

This clonotype was counted at least ten times. V gene TRBV7-9 combines with J gene TRBJ2-7; D is tentatively TRBD1 or TRBD2 (5 bases each). Germline V gene sequence: CDR1 SEHNR, CDR2 FQNEAQ (reference sequence). This CDR3 contains 14 residues. V was trimmed by 0 bases and J by 7 bases, leaving 13 bases between them. Here the CDR3 DNA reads TGTGCCAGCAGCTTAGCGGGACCTGGATTAGAGCAGTACTTC. As protein: CASSLAGPGLEQYF.

This clonotype was seen a handful of times. This rearrangement joins TRBV11-1 to TRBJ2-1; D remains unclear. With 5 bases removed from V and 2 bases from J, the gap between germline ends came to 22 bases. The CDR3 length is 18 residues. Germline V CDR1 and CDR2: SGHAT, FQDESV (reference sequence). CDR3 loop: CASSRARVLGITYNEQFF. In DNA form, the CDR3 reads TGTGCCAGCAGCCGCGCACGGGTGTTAGGGATCACCTACAATGAGCAGTTCTTC.

The rearrangement uses TRBV7-2 and TRBJ2-5; 8 nucleotides line up with TRBD1. The CDR3 contains 16 residues. V gave up 4 bases and J gave up 5 bases; unmatched junction bases: 12. The V gene's germline CDR1 is SGHTA and CDR2 FQGNSA. The CDR3 DNA reads as TGTGCCAGCAGCTGGGTGGCAGGGGGCCTGAGGGAGACCCAGTACTTC. It specifies CASSWVAGGLRETQYF. The whole variable domain, filled in from reference TRBV7-2 and TRBJ2-5, reads GAGVSQSPSNKVTEKGKDVELRCDPISGHTALYWYRQSLGQGLEFLIYFQGNSAPDKSGLPSDRFSAERTGGSVSTLTIQRTQQEDSAVYLCASSWVAGGLRETQYFGPGTRLLVL.

In its sample, this clonotype was seen a few times. The rearrangement links TRBV28 to TRBJ2-1, with 13 bases that match TRBD2. The CDR3 is 16 amino acids. Germline V gene data show CDR1 as MDHEN and CDR2 as SYDVKM. With V trimmed by 3 bases and J by 7 bases, 6 bases remained unmatched. The CDR3 nucleotides are TGTGCCAGCAGTTTGACTAGCGGGAGGTTGAAAAATGAGCAGTTCTTC. Its translation is CASSLTSGRLKNEQFF.

This chain uses TRBV11-2 with TRBJ1-1, with unresolved D. This CDR3 is 13 amino acids long. The germline V and J ends were trimmed by 5 bases and 1 base, with 8 bases remaining between them. The germline V gene encodes CDR1 SGHAT and CDR2 FQNNGV. The CDR3 loop reads CASSDTANTEAFF. The DNA of the CDR3 is TGTGCCAGCAGCGATACAGCGAACACTGAAGCTTTCTTT.

This clonotype has ten or more counts. V and J are TRBV11-2 and TRBJ2-2; 7 nucleotides align to TRBD1. Germline V gene data show CDR1 as SGHAT and CDR2 as FQNNGV. This CDR3 has 16 residues. Trimming removed 5 bases from V and 2 bases from J; junction bases left unmatched: 8. This CDR3 reads CASSPGTAYNTGELFF. The CDR3 nucleotides read TGTGCCAGCAGCCCCGGGACAGCCTATAACACCGGGGAGCTGTTTTTT. Complete variable domain (other parts from reference TRBV11-2 and TRBJ2-2): EAGVAQSPRYKIIEKRQSVAFWCNPISGHATLYWYQQILGQGPKLLIQFQNNGVVDDSQLPKDRFSAERLKGVDSTLKIQPAKLEDSAVYLCASSPGTAYNTGELFFGEGSRLTVL.

At least ten counts were recorded for this clonotype. V gene TRBV7-3 combines with J gene TRBJ1-1; 7 nucleotides line up with TRBD1. From germline, CDR1 is SGHTA and CDR2 FQGTGA. V was pared by 1 base and J by 5 bases, with 10 bases of the junction left unmatched. The CDR3 loop spans 16 amino acids. The CDR3 reads CASSLISGGLWTEAFF. The CDR3 DNA follows: TGTGCCAGCAGCTTAATCTCAGGGGGACTATGGACTGAAGCTTTCTTT. The full variable domain, completed using reference TRBV7-3 and TRBJ1-1, is GAGVSQTPSNKVTEKGKYVELRCDPISGHTALYWYRQSLGQGPEFLIYFQGTGAADDSGLPNDRFFAVRPEGSVSTLKIQRTERGDSAVYLCASSLISGGLWTEAFFGQGTRLTVV.

This clonotype came up many times. The gene calls are TRBV12-3 or TRBV12-4 and TRBJ2-2; D gene ambiguous. The V and J ends lost 2 bases and 0 bases respectively, with 4 bases between them. The CDR3 length is 14 residues. CDR3 region: CASSLNPNTGELFF. In DNA form, the CDR3 reads TGTGCCAGCAGTTTAAATCCGAACACCGGGGAGCTGTTTTTT.

This clonotype has ten or more counts. The J gene is TRBJ2-1, the V gene TRBV28; D remains ambiguous. CDR3 length: 14 amino acids. V was shortened by 2 bases and J by 5 bases, with 10 bases between the two germline ends. Germline V CDR1 and CDR2: MDHEN, SYDVKM. DNA for the CDR3: TGTGCCAGCAGTTTAGTGGGTAGGAACAATGAGCAGTTCTTC. Amino acids: CASSLVGRNNEQFF.

This clonotype was seen ten or more times. Here the CDR3 DNA reads TGTGCCAGCAGAATAACCGGGACAGGGTTATACGAGCAGTACTTC. Protein sequence: CASRITGTGLYEQYF. The chain links TRBV28 to TRBJ2-7; 9 nucleotides line up with TRBD1. The germline V gene encodes CDR1 MDHEN and CDR2 SYDVKM. The CDR3 covers 15 residues. Trimming took 6 bases from V and 4 from J; bases not matched to a gene: 10.

This clonotype showed up many times. The chain uses TRBV5-1 and TRBJ2-4, with D tentatively TRBD2 (5 bases). The CDR3 is made up of 13 amino acids. Trimming took off 0 bases at V and 10 bases at J, with 11 bases between the two ends. The germline gives CDR1 SGHRS, CDR2 YFSETQ. The CDR3 DNA reads as TGCGCCAGCAGCTTGGTCGGGAACTGGATTCAGTACTTC. Its protein product is CASSLVGNWIQYF.

The chain joins TRBV4-3 to TRBJ2-1; a possible D gene is TRBD2 (5 bases). The CDR3 contains 15 residues. The V gene lost 3 bases and the J gene lost 7 bases, with 16 bases spanning the gap. The germline V gene encodes CDR1 LGHNA and CDR2 YSLEER. Written as DNA, the CDR3 is TGCGCCAGCAGCCAGGGTAGCGTCCCGGGTAATGAGCAGTTCTTC. Amino acids: CASSQGSVPGNEQFF.

The sample holds many counts of this clonotype. The chain has TRBV10-3 and TRBJ2-7, with D perhaps TRBD1 (5 bases). The length of the CDR3 is 13 residues. The germline CDR1 and CDR2 sequences are ENHRY and SYGVKD. V shed 6 bases and J shed 7 bases, with 16 bases lying between them. CDR3 residues: CAIRPDSLSEQYF. CDR3 sequence (DNA): TGTGCCATCAGACCCGACAGTCTTTCAGAGCAGTACTTC.